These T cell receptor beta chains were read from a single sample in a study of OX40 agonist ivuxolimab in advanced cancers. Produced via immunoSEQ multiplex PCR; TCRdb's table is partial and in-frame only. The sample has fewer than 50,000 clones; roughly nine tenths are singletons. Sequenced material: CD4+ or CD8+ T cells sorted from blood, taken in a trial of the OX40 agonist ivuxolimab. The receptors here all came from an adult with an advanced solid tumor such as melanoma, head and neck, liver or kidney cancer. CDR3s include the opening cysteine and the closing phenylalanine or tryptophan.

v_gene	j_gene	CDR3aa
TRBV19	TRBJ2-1	CASRTDRAHEQFF
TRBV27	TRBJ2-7	CASSLGQGIYEQYF
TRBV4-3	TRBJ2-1	CASSQEQGAHEQFF
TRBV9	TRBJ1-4	CASSVGPGQPTNEKLFF
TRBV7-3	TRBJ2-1	CASSPSGAYNEQFF
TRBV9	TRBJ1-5	CASSATPQGRLYQPQHF
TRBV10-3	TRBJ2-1	CAISDSGSSNEQFF
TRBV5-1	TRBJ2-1	CACHYSGGPRNEQFF
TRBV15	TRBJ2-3	CATSRDLRTSGSRNTQYF
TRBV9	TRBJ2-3	CASSVEQGADTQYF
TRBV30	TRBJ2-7	CAWSVGTGGYEQYF
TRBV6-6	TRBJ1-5	CASSYPDRVSNQPQHF
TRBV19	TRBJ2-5	CASSIEGGTKETQYF
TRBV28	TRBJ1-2	CASSLVGGYGYTF
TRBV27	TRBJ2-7	CASSRQGYYEQYF
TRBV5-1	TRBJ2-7	CASSLFAGGSYEQYF
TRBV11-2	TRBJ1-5	CASSYGNQPQHF
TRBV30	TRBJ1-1	CAWNGAQTGSEAFF
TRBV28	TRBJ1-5	CASKPVGGNQPQHF